The 6 T cell receptor beta chains below all came from one sample that was sequenced in a study of preoperative IRX-2 immunotherapy in early breast cancer. This table comes from immunoSEQ multiplex PCR, and its TCRdb copy is limited to in-frame clones, with some not included. The data hold tens of thousands of clones, with about 95% observed a single time. As to treatment: preoperative locoregional IRX-2 cytokine immunotherapy. The starting material was tumor tissue, obtained after IRX-2 immunotherapy. The receptors come from a human donor with breast cancer.

V usage is TRBV4-1 and J usage is TRBJ2-3; unclear D gene. This CDR3 comprises 15 residues. Germline loops: CDR1 MGHRA, CDR2 YSYEKL. Trimming took 5 bases from V and 0 from J, leaving 12 bases between them. The DNA for the CDR3 is TGCGCCAGCAGCGGGTCCTCTTTTAGCACAGATACGCAGTATTTT. Its protein is CASSGSSFSTDTQYF.

The V and J genes are TRBV21-1 and TRBJ1-4; the table names TRBD1, a call not compared with the DNA. TRBV21-1 is tagged as a pseudogene. This CDR3 comprises 15 residues. CDR3 bases: TGTGCCAGCAGCAGGGGACAGGCCCTTAATGAAAAACTGTTTTTT. Protein: CASSRGQALNEKLFF.

The CDR3 loop reads CASSLGQAGNQPQHF. The DNA of the CDR3 is TGTGCCAGCAGTTTGGGACAGGCCGGCAATCAGCCCCAGCATTTT. The rearrangement links TRBV27 to TRBJ1-5; 8 bases agree with TRBD1. The trim removed 3 bases at V and 2 bases at J, leaving 3 bases unmatched. The CDR3 is 15 amino acids. The germline CDR1 and CDR2 sequences are MNHEY and SMNVEV (reference sequence).

The chain recombines TRBV7-2 with TRBJ1-5, with 9 bases identical to TRBD1. Germline trimming cut 5 bases from V and 5 bases from J; bases unmatched to any gene: 7. Per the germline V gene, CDR1 is SGHTA and CDR2 is FQGNSA. This CDR3 has 15 amino acids. The CDR3, as DNA: TGTGCCAGCAGCCCCGGGACAGGGAACTATCAGCCCCAGCATTTT. It specifies CASSPGTGNYQPQHF.

This chain joins TRBV9 and TRBJ2-7; tentatively, D is TRBD2 (6 bases). The CDR3 length is 15 residues. With 0 bases removed from V and 2 bases from J, the gap between germline ends came to 12 bases. The germline V gene has CDR1 SGDLS and CDR2 YYNGEE. CDR3 region: CASSVGVGGAYEQYF. As DNA, the CDR3 is TGTGCCAGCAGCGTAGGTGTGGGAGGTGCCTACGAGCAGTACTTC.

The chain links TRBV9 to TRBJ2-3, with D unclear. From germline, CDR1 is SGDLS and CDR2 YYNGEE. Between the trimmed V and J ends, which lost 1 base and 3 bases, there was a span of 6 bases. This CDR3 contains 13 residues. CDR3 protein: CASSVYLTDTQYF. CDR3 coding DNA: TGTGCCAGCAGCGTATATCTAACAGATACGCAGTATTTT.